These 30 T cell receptor beta chains were sequenced from one sample in a study of sequential checkpoint blockade in melanoma. As for treatment: randomized to nivolumab then ipilimumab (arm A) or the reverse (arm B). Some clones are missing from TCRdb's copy, which holds only in-frame ones; the method was immunoSEQ multiplex PCR. Among around 26,000 clones listed, 77% were seen once. This specimen was CD8+ T cells sorted from blood (inferred from file names), taken from a patient given nivolumab and ipilimumab in sequence. Source of these receptors: a human donor with melanoma.

This chain joins TRBV5-1 and TRBJ2-1, with TRBD2 matching 13 bases. CDR1 is SGHRS, CDR2 YFSETQ, per germline. J gave up 4 bases and V 4 bases, and 5 bases lay outside the gene matches. The CDR3 has 16 amino acids. The CDR3 reads CASSPGLAGSYNEQFF. The CDR3 DNA is TGCGCCAGCAGCCCGGGACTAGCGGGATCGTACAATGAGCAGTTCTTC.

The chain has TRBV4-1 and TRBJ2-3; D is unclear. This CDR3 contains 14 residues. Germline-derived CDR1 and CDR2 are MGHRA and YSYEKL. V lost 4 bases and J lost 3, with 11 bases in between. CDR3 DNA sequence: TGCGCCAGCAGCCCCTCTCCGGGTACAGATACGCAGTATTTT. Residues: CASSPSPGTDTQYF.

V gene TRBV7-2 combines with J gene TRBJ1-5; 7 nucleotides align to TRBD1. The junction had 12 bases not matched to a gene; V was cut back by 4 bases and J by 6 bases. The CDR3 extends over 16 amino acids. Germline CDR1 reads SGHTA; CDR2 reads FQGNSA. CDR3 sequence reads: CASSSEPRGAGQPQHF. The DNA for the CDR3 is TGTGCCAGCAGCTCGGAACCCAGGGGGGCCGGTCAGCCCCAGCATTTT.

The J gene is TRBJ1-2, the V gene TRBV6-5; D remains unclear. Looked up from germline, CDR1 is MNHEY and CDR2 is SVGAGI. Trimming left V 5 bases short and J 5 bases short, with 6 bases between. The CDR3 length is 11 residues. The CDR3 protein is CASSELYGYTF. The CDR3 DNA reads as TGTGCCAGCAGTGAACTGTATGGCTACACCTTC.

The chain combines TRBV6-7 with TRBJ2-7; D may be TRBD2 (5 bases). TRBV6-7 is sorted into the ORF group, with uncertain function. The CDR3 loop spans 13 amino acids. Trimming removed 5 bases from V and 7 bases from J, with 15 bases in between. The CDR3 sequence is CASSPPPPGEQYF. The CDR3 nucleotides read TGTGCCAGCAGTCCCCCCCCGCCGGGAGAGCAGTACTTC.

The chain combines TRBV7-9 with TRBJ1-1; 7 positions match TRBD1. This CDR3 contains 15 residues. After removal of 2 bases from V and 6 bases from J, the junction contained 9 bases not matched to a gene. CDR1 is SEHNR, CDR2 FQNEAQ, per germline (reference sequence). The CDR3 nucleotides are TGTGCCAGCAGCTTAATTGGCAGGGGGTCTCCTGAAGCTTTCTTT. As protein: CASSLIGRGSPEAFF.

The rearrangement links TRBV9 to TRBJ2-3; D not certain. CDR1 is SGDLS, CDR2 YYNGEE, per germline. This CDR3 is built from 16 residues. The V and J ends lost 0 bases and 1 base respectively, with 12 bases between them. DNA for the CDR3: TGTGCCAGCAGCGTAGAGTCCGGAGTGGGCACAGATACGCAGTATTTT. Its translation is CASSVESGVGTDTQYF.

V is TRBV9 and J is TRBJ1-2; no clear D gene. Trimming left V 6 bases short and J 6 bases short, with 12 bases between. The CDR3 runs 12 residues. The germline V gene has CDR1 SGDLS and CDR2 YYNGEE. The CDR3 loop reads CASTAQDHGYTF. CDR3 bases: TGTGCCAGCACCGCCCAGGATCATGGCTACACCTTC.

The rearrangement uses TRBV5-6 and TRBJ2-6; 8 bases fit TRBD1. In germline, CDR1 is SGHDT, CDR2 YYEEEE. The CDR3 consists of 17 residues. The J segment lost 4 bases and the V segment lost 1 base, leaving 7 bases of the junction unmatched. The CDR3, as DNA: TGTGCCAGCAGCTTGCCTCGACAGGGGCTGGGGGCCAACGTCCTGACTTTC. Translated, it gives CASSLPRQGLGANVLTF.

This clone was seen a few times. V gene TRBV19 combines with J gene TRBJ1-6, with 7 bases identical to TRBD1. Germline V gives CDR1 LNHDA, CDR2 SQIVND (reference sequence). After removal of 7 bases from V and 7 bases from J, the junction contained 10 bases not matched to a gene. The CDR3 extends over 15 amino acids. This CDR3 reads CASTDRPDRNSPLHF. CDR3 bases: TGTGCCAGTACGGACAGGCCCGATCGGAATTCACCCCTCCACTTT.

There are a few counts of this clone. V usage is TRBV19 and J usage is TRBJ1-5, with 7 bases that match TRBD1. Trimming at V came to 3 bases and at J to 2 bases, leaving 10 bases not matched to a gene. The CDR3 runs 17 residues. Germline assignment: CDR1 LNHDA and CDR2 SQIVND (reference sequence). The CDR3 is CASSIRQGEWRNQPQHF. As DNA, the CDR3 is TGTGCCAGTAGTATTAGACAGGGAGAATGGCGCAATCAGCCCCAGCATTTT.

The genes are TRBV9 and TRBJ1-3; 7 bases are a match to TRBD1. Per germline, CDR1 SGDLS and CDR2 YYNGEE. The J segment lost 3 bases and the V segment lost 4 bases, leaving 4 bases of the junction unmatched. There are 14 residues in the CDR3. The CDR3 sequence: CASSRTGDGNTIYF. The CDR3, as DNA: TGTGCCAGCAGCAGGACAGGAGATGGAAACACCATATATTTT.

The rearrangement joins TRBV27 to TRBJ1-3; D gene ambiguous. Looked up from germline, CDR1 is MNHEY and CDR2 is SMNVEV (reference sequence). V was cut by 0 bases and J by 0 bases, with 6 bases left in between. The CDR3 consists of 15 residues. The CDR3 loop is CASSLSSFSGNTIYF. In nucleotides, the CDR3 is TGTGCCAGCAGTTTATCGAGCTTCTCTGGAAACACCATATATTTT.

The chain employs TRBV13 and TRBJ2-5, with TRBD1 as a possible D gene (5 bases). V lost 4 bases, J lost 4 bases, and 16 bases lay in between. CDR1 is PRHDT, CDR2 FYEKMQ, per germline (reference sequence). The CDR3 length is 15 residues. CDR3 coding DNA: TGTGCCAGCAGCTATGACAGCCGATGGGGAGAGACCCAGTACTTC. Translating gives CASSYDSRWGETQYF. The variable domain in full, with the rest retrieved from reference TRBV13 and TRBJ2-5, is AAGVIQSPRHLIKEKRETATLKCYPIPRHDTVYWYQQGPGQDPQFLISFYEKMQSDKGSIPDRFSAQQFSDYHSELNMSSLELGDSALYFCASSYDSRWGETQYFGPGTRLLVL.

This clone counts as medium-sized (0.01 to 0.1%). For the CDR3, the DNA is TGTGCCAGCAGCCAAGGTCTAGCGGGAGGGTTCTACAATGAGCAGTTCTTC. This sequence encodes CASSQGLAGGFYNEQFF. The gene calls are TRBV14 and TRBJ2-1; 12 nucleotides align to TRBD2. Germline V CDR1 and CDR2: SGHDN, FVKESK. Germline trimming cut 1 base from V and 3 bases from J; bases unmatched to any gene: 4. The CDR3 spans 17 residues. The full variable domain, completed using reference TRBV14 and TRBJ2-1, is EAGVTQFPSHSVIEKGQTVTLRCDPISGHDNLYWYRRVMGKEIKFLLHFVKESKQDESGMPNNRFLAERTGGTYSTLKVQPAELEDSGVYFCASSQGLAGGFYNEQFFGPGTRLTVL.

V gene TRBV7-6 combines with J gene TRBJ2-1, with TRBD2 matching over 10 bases. CDR3 size: 15 residues. Germline CDR1 and CDR2: SGHVS and FNYEAQ. V was pared by 7 bases and J by 2 bases, with 5 bases of the junction left unmatched. The CDR3 region has the DNA TGTGCCAGCATTCTGACTAGCGGGCCCTACAATGAGCAGTTCTTC. Amino acids: CASILTSGPYNEQFF.

The chain employs TRBV19 and TRBJ1-2; the D gene is possibly TRBD1 (6 bases). The CDR3 runs 12 residues. Per the germline V gene, CDR1 is LNHDA and CDR2 is SQIVND (reference sequence). V lost 9 bases and J lost 2, with 10 bases in between. In DNA form, the CDR3 reads TGTGCCAGCCTAGGACAGAACTATGGCTACACCTTC. Its protein is CASLGQNYGYTF.

CDR3: CASSHSLEGNSPLHF. The CDR3 coding sequence is TGCGCCAGCAGCCATTCCTTGGAGGGTAATTCACCCCTCCACTTT. This sequence joins TRBV4-3 and TRBJ1-6; the D is unclear. Germline values: CDR1 LGHNA, CDR2 YSLEER. Trimming pared 3 bases from V and 6 bases from J, leaving 12 bases between. The CDR3 is 15 residues long.

This chain links TRBV5-5 with TRBJ1-1; 7 bases map to TRBD1. This CDR3 is built from 18 residues. J was trimmed by 0 bases and V by 4 bases; bases with no gene match: 15. CDR1 is SGHKS, CDR2 YYEKEE, per germline (reference sequence). CDR3 region: CASSTKTGPFSLNTEAFF. The CDR3 nucleotides read TGTGCCAGCAGCACCAAGACAGGGCCCTTTTCTCTGAACACTGAAGCTTTCTTT.

This clone was counted a few times. This chain joins TRBV19 and TRBJ1-1; D not certain. The V end was cut by 7 bases, the J end by 4 bases, with 10 bases between. Germline V gene lookup returns CDR1 LNHDA and CDR2 SQIVND (reference sequence). This CDR3 comprises 12 residues. CDR3 sequence (DNA): TGTGCCAGTACCGCAGGCGCCACTGAAGCTTTCTTT. It yields the protein CASTAGATEAFF.

The rearrangement joins TRBV9 to TRBJ2-7, with 8 bases identical to TRBD1. With V trimmed by 3 bases and J by 5 bases, 7 bases remained unmatched. From germline, CDR1 is SGDLS and CDR2 YYNGEE. The CDR3 extends over 14 amino acids. As DNA, the CDR3 is TGTGCCAGCAGCGCCCGGACAGGGCCCCACGAGCAGTACTTC. It translates to CASSARTGPHEQYF.

This sequence joins TRBV4-1 and TRBJ2-1; D possibly corresponds to TRBD2 (7 bases). Germline CDR1 and CDR2: MGHRA and YSYEKL. The CDR3 totals 16 residues. Trimming left V 0 bases short and J 3 bases short, with 12 bases between. CDR3 region: CASSQDDGGLYNEQFF. DNA for the CDR3: TGCGCCAGCAGCCAAGATGACGGGGGGCTCTACAATGAGCAGTTCTTC.

The CDR3 region has the DNA TGTGCCAGCAGTTTGGAGAGGGGGCTGTTTTCCTACGAGCAGTACTTC. Protein: CASSLERGLFSYEQYF. The J gene is TRBJ2-7, the V gene TRBV6-5, with TRBD1 matching 7 bases. CDR3 length: 16 amino acids. V trimming: 4 bases; J trimming: 1 base; junction bases outside the gene matches: 10. Germline V gene sequence: CDR1 MNHEY, CDR2 SVGAGI.

The chain joins TRBV27 to TRBJ1-2, with 7 positions matching TRBD1. With V trimmed by 5 bases and J by 4 bases, 7 bases remained unmatched. In germline, CDR1 is MNHEY, CDR2 SMNVEV (reference sequence). The CDR3 is 14 amino acids. The CDR3, as DNA: TGTGCCAGCAGTGAGACAGGGTATCGCTATGGCTACACCTTC. It translates to CASSETGYRYGYTF.

The J gene is TRBJ1-3, the V gene TRBV4-1; D is perhaps TRBD1 (5 bases). CDR3 length equals 17 residues. Germline values: CDR1 MGHRA, CDR2 YSYEKL. The V gene lost 2 bases and the J gene lost 4 bases, with 18 bases spanning the gap. The chain's CDR3 is CASSQQEGGRTGNTIYF. CDR3 DNA: TGCGCCAGCAGCCAACAGGAGGGTGGGAGGACAGGAAACACCATATATTTT.

CDR3 in DNA: TGTGCCAGCAGCCGAGCTCGGAGCTCCTACAATGAGCAGTTCTTC. Its protein product is CASSRARSSYNEQFF. V is TRBV7-7 and J is TRBJ2-1; D unclear. The CDR3 has 15 amino acids. The V and J ends lost 5 bases and 0 bases respectively, with 11 bases between them. Germline V lookup: CDR1 SSHAT, CDR2 FNYEAQ (reference sequence).

The rearrangement uses TRBV5-6 and TRBJ2-1; D is perhaps TRBD1 (6 bases). Trimming pared 1 base from V and 0 bases from J, leaving 11 bases between. CDR3 length equals 16 residues. From germline, CDR1 is SGHDT and CDR2 YYEEEE. The chain's CDR3 is CASSLSLGGSYNEQFF. The CDR3 region has the DNA TGTGCCAGCAGCTTGTCGTTAGGGGGCTCCTACAATGAGCAGTTCTTC.

V and J are TRBV2 and TRBJ2-1, with a tentative D call TRBD2 (5 bases). V dropped 5 bases and J dropped 4 bases, with 12 bases sitting between them. The CDR3 is made up of 14 amino acids. Germline CDR1 and CDR2: SNHLY and FYNNEI. The DNA of the CDR3 is TGTGCCAGCAGTCCAGTGGACTCATACAATGAGCAGTTCTTC. This sequence encodes CASSPVDSYNEQFF. Full variable domain (outside the CDR3, taken from reference TRBV2 and TRBJ2-1): EPEVTQTPSHQVTQMGQEVILRCVPISNHLYFYWYRQILGQKVEFLVSFYNNEISEKSEIFDDQFSVERPDGSNFTLKIRSTKLEDSAMYFCASSPVDSYNEQFFGPGTRLTVL.

This chain links TRBV5-4 with TRBJ2-7; 11 bases map to TRBD1. Germline trimming cut 2 bases from V and 6 bases from J; bases unmatched to any gene: 4. The CDR3 sequence is 14 residues long. Germline V gene sequence: CDR1 SGHNT, CDR2 YYREEE (reference sequence). CDR3 in DNA: TGTGCCAGCAGCTTTGGACAGGGGGCAAGCGAGCAGTACTTC. Protein product: CASSFGQGASEQYF.

The CDR3 sequence: CASSLDGGASGYNEQFF. Written as DNA, the CDR3 is TGTGCCAGCAGCTTAGATGGGGGGGCTAGCGGCTACAATGAGCAGTTCTTC. V and J are TRBV11-2 and TRBJ2-1; a possible D gene is TRBD2 (7 bases). CDR3 length: 17 amino acids. Trimming removed 0 bases from V and 3 bases from J, with 15 bases in between. Germline V gives CDR1 SGHAT, CDR2 FQNNGV.